The 15 T cell receptor beta chains below were found in one sample sequenced in a study of cytomegalovirus exposure and HLA in healthy donors. Use of 60 Vbeta and 13 Jbeta primers characterized the PCR. Libraries were prepared by immunoSEQ multiplex PCR; TCRdb keeps only in-frame clonotypes and omits some of them. The table lists around 130,000 clones, 80% to 85% of them singletons. The sequenced sample consisted of PBMCs. These receptor sequences come from a man in his thirties or forties in good health and CMV-seronegative.

The gene calls are TRBV7-8 and TRBJ2-7, with 14 bases matching TRBD2. CDR1 and CDR2 from the germline V gene are SGHVS and FQNEAQ. This CDR3 is 14 amino acids long. Losses at the gene ends were 5 bases for V and 10 bases for J; bases not matched to a gene: 7. CDR3 nucleotide sequence: TGTGCCAGCAGCCCGCCGGGACTAGCGGGGGCACAGTACTTC. Amino acids: CASSPPGLAGAQYF.

The chain uses TRBV6-5 and TRBJ2-7; 7 bases line up with TRBD1. The CDR3 covers 13 residues. Unmatched junction bases numbered 7, after V lost 5 bases and J lost 6 bases. CDR1 is MNHEY, CDR2 SVGAGI, per germline. The CDR3 DNA reads TGTGCCAGCAGTCGACAGGGCCAGGCCGAGCAGTACTTC. Residues: CASSRQGQAEQYF.

This clone came up once. The chain employs TRBV9 and TRBJ2-1; TRBD2 aligns across 9 bases. Germline assignment: CDR1 SGDLS and CDR2 YYNGEE. The CDR3 is 16 residues long. V lost 0 bases, J lost 8 bases, and 9 bases stayed unmatched. CDR3 sequence reads: CASSVVGGGDLDEQFF. CDR3 sequence (DNA): TGTGCCAGCAGCGTAGTTGGCGGGGGGGATCTCGATGAGCAGTTCTTC.

This clone showed up just a few times. This sequence joins TRBV20-1 and TRBJ1-1; D is perhaps TRBD1 (5 bases). This CDR3 has 11 residues. CDR1 and CDR2 from the germline V gene are DFQATT and SNEGSKA (reference sequence). Trimming pared 8 bases from V and 7 bases from J, leaving 14 bases between. The CDR3 DNA follows: TGCAGTTCAGGGAGGGTGGGTGAAGCTTTCTTT. Protein: CSSGRVGEAFF.

V usage is TRBV28 and J usage is TRBJ1-4, with 7 nucleotides matching TRBD1. Germline-derived CDR1 and CDR2 are MDHEN and SYDVKM. Trimming at V came to 3 bases and at J to 4 bases, leaving 11 bases not matched to a gene. The CDR3 length is 17 residues. Here the CDR3 reads CASSFPRGGPYNEKLFF. As DNA, the CDR3 is TGTGCCAGCAGTTTCCCACGAGGGGGCCCCTATAATGAAAAACTGTTTTTT.

V and J are TRBV7-9 and TRBJ2-3, with D hard to call. Germline CDR1 is SEHNR and CDR2 is FQNEAQ (reference sequence). V was clipped by 3 bases and J by 3 bases, with 13 bases between them. There are 15 residues in the CDR3. In DNA form, the CDR3 reads TGTGCCAGCAGCTTCCCAGCCCGAGGAACAGATACGCAGTATTTT. Amino acids: CASSFPARGTDTQYF.

The chain employs TRBV7-9 and TRBJ1-1, with D unresolved. The germline V gene has CDR1 SEHNR and CDR2 FQNEAQ (reference sequence). Trimming stripped 2 bases from V and 2 bases from J, with 6 bases between. The CDR3 loop spans 13 amino acids. CDR3 region: CASSLSVNTEAFF. The CDR3 DNA follows: TGTGCCAGCAGCTTATCGGTTAACACTGAAGCTTTCTTT.

This clone was detected once. The V and J genes are TRBV4-3 and TRBJ1-1; 7 positions agree with TRBD1. With 0 bases clipped from V and 8 bases from J, the junction kept 6 bases outside the gene matches. The germline gives CDR1 LGHNA, CDR2 YSLEER. The length of the CDR3 is 14 residues. Here the CDR3 reads CASSQDIGGSEAFF. CDR3 nucleotides: TGCGCCAGCAGCCAAGATATAGGGGGCTCCGAAGCTTTCTTT.

On this clone itself: At one of its ends the junction is not consistent with the germline gene, which may arise from a read error. Other DNA sequences in the same sample also yield this CDR3. CDR3 DNA: TGTGCCAGCAGCTTGGGCGGGGGCGCGAACTATGGTTACACCTTC. It encodes CASSLGGGANYGYTF. The rearrangement links TRBV5-6 to TRBJ1-2; TRBD1 is a possible D gene (6 bases). The CDR3 runs 15 residues. The germline V gene has CDR1 SGHDT and CDR2 YYEEEE.

Concerning this clone itself: Additional DNA sequences in this sample encode the identical CDR3. In DNA form, the CDR3 reads TGTGCCAGCAGTGTCAAGCGGCCCTCAATAGGCACTGAAGCTTTCTTT. The encoded protein is CASSVKRPSIGTEAFF. The chain employs TRBV6-1 and TRBJ1-1; D unclear. V lost 4 bases and J lost 4, with 19 bases in between. Per germline, CDR1 MNHNS and CDR2 SASEGT. The CDR3 length is 16 residues.

The V gene is TRBV7-9, the J gene TRBJ1-2; D not resolved. Trimming left V 5 bases short and J 4 bases short, with 14 bases between. The CDR3 is made up of 14 amino acids. Germline CDR1 and CDR2: SEHNR and FQNEAQ (reference sequence). The CDR3 region is CASSESGSFYGYTF. The CDR3 nucleotides are TGTGCCAGCAGCGAATCCGGTTCATTCTATGGCTACACCTTC.

This sequence joins TRBV7-2 and TRBJ2-1, with 12 bases fitting TRBD2. Trimming at V came to 1 base and at J to 9 bases, leaving 7 bases not matched to a gene. The CDR3 has 16 residues. CDR1 and CDR2 (germline): SGHTA, FQGNSA. CDR3 sequence: CASSLVPSGGAREQFF. The CDR3 nucleotides read TGTGCCAGCAGCTTAGTCCCTAGCGGGGGGGCCCGTGAGCAGTTCTTC.

This clone was found a few times. The genes are TRBV2 and TRBJ1-1; 8 positions match TRBD1. Germline CDR1 reads SNHLY; CDR2 reads FYNNEI. The V gene end was trimmed by 6 bases and the J gene end by 6 bases; junction bases not matched to a gene: 9. The CDR3 has 14 residues. The CDR3 spells CASRSQGAGAEAFF. CDR3 sequence (DNA): TGTGCCAGCAGGTCTCAGGGGGCCGGAGCTGAAGCTTTCTTT.

The chain couples TRBV5-8 to TRBJ1-1, with D perhaps TRBD1 (6 bases). The CDR3 extends over 14 amino acids. Trimming cost V 0 bases and J 2 bases, with 8 bases left between them. Germline V CDR1 and CDR2: SGHTS, YDEGEE. CDR3 sequence reads: CASSLGQANTEAFF. The CDR3, as DNA: TGTGCCAGCAGCTTGGGACAGGCCAACACTGAAGCTTTCTTT.

The chain combines TRBV9 with TRBJ2-3, with TRBD2 matching 7 bases. V shed 4 bases, J shed 5 bases, and the junction held 7 bases outside the gene matches. The CDR3 has 14 amino acids. CDR1 and CDR2 from the germline V gene are SGDLS and YYNGEE. The CDR3, as DNA: TGTGCCAGCAGCTCTGGGGGGGTCGAAGATACGCAGTATTTT. Translation: CASSSGGVEDTQYF.